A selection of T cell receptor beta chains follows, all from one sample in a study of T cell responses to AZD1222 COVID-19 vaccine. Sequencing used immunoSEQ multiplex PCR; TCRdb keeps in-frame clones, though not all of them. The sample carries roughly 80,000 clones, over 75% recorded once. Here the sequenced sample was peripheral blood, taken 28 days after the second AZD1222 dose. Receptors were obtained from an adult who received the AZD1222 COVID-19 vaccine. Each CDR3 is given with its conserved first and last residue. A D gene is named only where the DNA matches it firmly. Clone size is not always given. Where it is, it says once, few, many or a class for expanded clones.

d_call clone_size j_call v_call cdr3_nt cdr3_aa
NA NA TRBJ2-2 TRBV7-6 TGTGCCAGCAGCTTACCAGGTCGACCGGTCGCCGGGGAGCTGTTTTTT CASSLPGRPVAGELFF
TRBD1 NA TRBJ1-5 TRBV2 TGTGCCAGCAAACAGGGGACAGGGTATAGCAATCAGCCCCAGCATTTT CASKQGTGYSNQPQHF
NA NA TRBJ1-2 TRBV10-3 TGTGCCATCAGTGACCCCACCGGGTCCAACTATGGCTACACCTTC CAISDPTGSNYGYTF
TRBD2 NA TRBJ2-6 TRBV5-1 TGCGCCAGCACCCGCGGGGGTGGCCTCTCTGGGGCCAACGTCCTGACTTTC CASTRGGGLSGANVLTF
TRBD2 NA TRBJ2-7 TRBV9 TGTGCCAGCAGCGTAGGGGCTAGCGGAACCTACGAGCAGTACTTC CASSVGASGTYEQYF
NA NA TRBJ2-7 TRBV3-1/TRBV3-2 TGTGCCAGCAGCCAAGGAGGGGTATGGGGTAGCTCCTACGAGCAGTACTTC CASSQGGVWGSSYEQYF
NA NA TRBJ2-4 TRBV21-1 TGTGATGCGGGGGGGCCAACCAAAAACATTCAGTACTTC CDAGGPTKNIQYF
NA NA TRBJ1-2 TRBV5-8 TGTGCCAGCAGCTTGGGAGGCTACACCTTC CASSLGGYTF
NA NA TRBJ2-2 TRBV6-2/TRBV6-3 TGTGCCAGCAGTTCGGGCCCCATGGCCGGGGAGCTGTTTTTT CASSSGPMAGELFF
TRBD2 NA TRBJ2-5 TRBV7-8 TGTGCCAGCAGCCAGACTAGCGGGGTGGTGACCCAGTACTTC CASSQTSGVVTQYF
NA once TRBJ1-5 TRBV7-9 TGTGCCAGCAGCGAACATAGTTCTGGGCAGCCCCAGCATTTT CASSEHSSGQPQHF
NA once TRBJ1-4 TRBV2 TGTGCCAGCACTAGAACCTTCGAAAAACTGTTTTTT CASTRTFEKLFF
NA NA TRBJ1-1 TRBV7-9 TGTGCCAGCACCGGGGCACCTGACACTGAAGCTTTCTTT CASTGAPDTEAFF
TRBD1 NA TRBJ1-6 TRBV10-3 TGTGCCATCAGTGGAAAACAGGGGAATAATTCACCCCTCCACTTT CAISGKQGNNSPLHF
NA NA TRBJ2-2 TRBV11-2 TGTGCCAGCAGACCAGTGTCAGGTCTTCAAGGCGGGGAGCTGTTTTTT CASRPVSGLQGGELFF
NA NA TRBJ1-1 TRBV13 TGTGCCAGCAGCTCCACGATGAACACTGAAGCTTTCTTT CASSSTMNTEAFF
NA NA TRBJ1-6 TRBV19 TGTGCCAGTAGTATTCAGAGTTTAGAGTCACCCCTCCACTTT CASSIQSLESPLHF
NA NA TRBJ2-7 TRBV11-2 TGTGCCAGCAGGTCTTTAGCGTCGCTCTCCTACGAGCAGTACTTC CASRSLASLSYEQYF
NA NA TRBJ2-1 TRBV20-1 TGCAGTGTACCAGCCGCCGATGAGCAGTTCTTC CSVPAADEQFF
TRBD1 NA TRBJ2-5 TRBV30 TGTGCCTGGAGTGTACCAGGGGGAGAGACCCAGTACTTC CAWSVPGGETQYF
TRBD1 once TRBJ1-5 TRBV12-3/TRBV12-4 TGTGCCAGCAGGAAACAGGGGGACCAGCCCCAGCATTTT CASRKQGDQPQHF
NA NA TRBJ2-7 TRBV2 TGTGCCAGCAGTGAAGTCGAGGGGGCCTACGAGCAGTACTTC CASSEVEGAYEQYF
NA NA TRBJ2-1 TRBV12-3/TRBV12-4 TGTGCCAGCAGTCCCGAAGGGAAGCAGTTCTTC CASSPEGKQFF
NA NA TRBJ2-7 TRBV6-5 TGTGCAGTGGGTTCCACTCGGGCAACCGAGCAGTACTTC CAVGSTRATEQYF
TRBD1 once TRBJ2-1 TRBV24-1 TGTGCCACCAGTATCGGACAGGAAATTTACAATGAGCAGTTCTTC CATSIGQEIYNEQFF